This record concerns one T cell receptor beta chain sequence. This CDR3 has 13 residues. V was pared by 6 bases and J by 1 base, with 3 bases of the junction left unmatched. CDR1 SQVTM and CDR2 ANQGSEA come from the germline V gene. This specimen belongs to a study of cytomegalovirus exposure and HLA in healthy donors. A multiplex PCR was run with 60 Vbeta primers and 13 Jbeta primers. The method was immunoSEQ multiplex PCR; TCRdb's version includes in-frame clones alone and lacks a portion of them. The data contain some 110,000 clones, roughly 80% of them singletons. The gene calls are TRBV29-1 and TRBJ1-1; 9 bases match TRBD1. The specimen was PBMCs. This TCR came from a middle-aged man in good health and CMV-seropositive. The CDR3 bases are TGCAGCGTCGGGGACAGGGCGAACACTGAAGCTTTCTTT. This gives the protein CSVGDRANTEAFF.